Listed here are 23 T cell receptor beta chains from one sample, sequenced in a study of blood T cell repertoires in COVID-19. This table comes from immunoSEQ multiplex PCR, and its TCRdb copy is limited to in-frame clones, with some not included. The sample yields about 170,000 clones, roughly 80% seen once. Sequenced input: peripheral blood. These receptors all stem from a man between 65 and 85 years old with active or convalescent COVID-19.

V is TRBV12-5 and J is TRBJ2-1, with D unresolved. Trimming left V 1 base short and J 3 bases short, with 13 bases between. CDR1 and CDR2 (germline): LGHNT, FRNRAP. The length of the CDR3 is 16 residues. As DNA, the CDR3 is TGTGCTAGTGGTTTGGCTTCCGTATTGAGCTACAATGAGCAGTTCTTC. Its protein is CASGLASVLSYNEQFF.

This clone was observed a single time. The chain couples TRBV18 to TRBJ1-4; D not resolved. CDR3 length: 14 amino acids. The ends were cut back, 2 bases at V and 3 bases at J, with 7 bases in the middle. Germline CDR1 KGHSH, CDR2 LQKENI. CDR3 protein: CASSPVRANEKLFF. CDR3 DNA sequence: TGTGCCAGCTCACCAGTGAGAGCTAATGAAAAACTGTTTTTT. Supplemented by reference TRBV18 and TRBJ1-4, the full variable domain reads NAGVMQNPRHLVRRRGQEARLRCSPMKGHSHVYWYRQLPEEGLKFMVYLQKENIIDESGMPKERFSAEFPKEGPSILRIQQVVRGDSAAYFCASSPVRANEKLFFGSGTQLSVL.

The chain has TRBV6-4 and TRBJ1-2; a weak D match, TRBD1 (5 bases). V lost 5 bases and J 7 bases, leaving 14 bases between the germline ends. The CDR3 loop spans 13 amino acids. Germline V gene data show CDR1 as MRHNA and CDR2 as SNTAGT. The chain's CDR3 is CASSSSPGGGYTF. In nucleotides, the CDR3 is TGTGCCAGCAGTTCTTCTCCGGGGGGTGGCTACACCTTC.

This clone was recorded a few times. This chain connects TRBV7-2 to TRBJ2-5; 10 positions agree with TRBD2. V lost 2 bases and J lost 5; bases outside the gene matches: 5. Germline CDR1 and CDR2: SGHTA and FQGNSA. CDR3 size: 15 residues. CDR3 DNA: TGTGCCAGCAGCTTACAGCGGGGGGGCGGGGAGACCCAGTACTTC. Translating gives CASSLQRGGGETQYF.

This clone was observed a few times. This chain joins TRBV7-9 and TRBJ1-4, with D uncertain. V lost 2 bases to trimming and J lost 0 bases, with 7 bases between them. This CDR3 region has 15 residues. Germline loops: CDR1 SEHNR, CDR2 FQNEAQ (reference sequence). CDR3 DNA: TGTGCCAGCAGCTTAAAGAGTGCAACTAATGAAAAACTGTTTTTT. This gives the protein CASSLKSATNEKLFF.

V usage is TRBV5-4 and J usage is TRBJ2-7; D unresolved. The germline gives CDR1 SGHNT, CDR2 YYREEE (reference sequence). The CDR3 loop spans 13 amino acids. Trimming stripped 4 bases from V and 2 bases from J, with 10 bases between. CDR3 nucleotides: TGTGCCAGCAGCCAGTTACGTGCCTACGAGCAGTACTTC. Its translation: CASSQLRAYEQYF.

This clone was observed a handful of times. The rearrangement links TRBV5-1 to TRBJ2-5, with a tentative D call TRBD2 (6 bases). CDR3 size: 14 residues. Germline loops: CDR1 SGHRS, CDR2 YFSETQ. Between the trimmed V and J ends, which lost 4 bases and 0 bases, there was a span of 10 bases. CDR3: CASSAGKYQETQYF. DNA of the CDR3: TGCGCCAGCAGCGCGGGAAAGTACCAAGAGACCCAGTACTTC.

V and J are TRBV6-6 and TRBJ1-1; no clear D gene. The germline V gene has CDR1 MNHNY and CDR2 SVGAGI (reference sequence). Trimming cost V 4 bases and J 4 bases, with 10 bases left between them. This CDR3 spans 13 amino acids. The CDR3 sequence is CASSSTDRTEAFF. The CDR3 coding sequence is TGTGCCAGCAGTTCCACAGACCGCACTGAAGCTTTCTTT.

The CDR3 sequence: CASSLARGPETQYF. The CDR3 DNA is TGTGCCAGCAGCTTAGCGAGGGGGCCTGAGACCCAGTACTTC. The J gene is TRBJ2-5, the V gene TRBV7-9, with TRBD1 matching 7 bases. Germline CDR1 and CDR2: SEHNR and FQNEAQ (reference sequence). This CDR3 has 14 residues. After removal of 0 bases from V and 5 bases from J, the junction contained 3 bases not matched to a gene.

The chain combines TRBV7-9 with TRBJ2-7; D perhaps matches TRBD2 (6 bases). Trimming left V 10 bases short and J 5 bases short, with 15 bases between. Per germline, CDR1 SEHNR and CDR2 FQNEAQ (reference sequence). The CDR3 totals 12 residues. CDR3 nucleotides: TGTGCCATCAGTCCCGGGACTCACGAGCAGTACTTC. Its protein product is CAISPGTHEQYF.

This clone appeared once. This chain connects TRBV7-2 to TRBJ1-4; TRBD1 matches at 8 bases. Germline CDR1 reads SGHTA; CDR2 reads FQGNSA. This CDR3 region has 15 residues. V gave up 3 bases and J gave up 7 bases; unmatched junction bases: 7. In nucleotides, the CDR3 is TGTGCCAGCAGCTTCGCAGGGGGCGGGGGTGAAAAACTGTTTTTT. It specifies CASSFAGGGGEKLFF.

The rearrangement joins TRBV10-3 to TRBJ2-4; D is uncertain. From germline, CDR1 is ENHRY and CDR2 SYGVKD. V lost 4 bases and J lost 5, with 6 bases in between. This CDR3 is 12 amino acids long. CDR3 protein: CAISAGENIQYF. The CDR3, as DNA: TGTGCCATCAGTGCTGGAGAAAACATTCAGTACTTC.

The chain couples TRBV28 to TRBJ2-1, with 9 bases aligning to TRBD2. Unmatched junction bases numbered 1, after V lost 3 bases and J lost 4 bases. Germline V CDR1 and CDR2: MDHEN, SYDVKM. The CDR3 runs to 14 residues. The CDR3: CASSLLAGYNEQFF. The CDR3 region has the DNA TGTGCCAGCAGTTTGCTAGCGGGGTACAATGAGCAGTTCTTC. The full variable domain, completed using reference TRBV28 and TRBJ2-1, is DVKVTQSSRYLVKRTGEKVFLECVQDMDHENMFWYRQDPGLGLRLIYFSYDVKMKEKGDIPEGYSVSREKKERFSLILESASTNQTSMYLCASSLLAGYNEQFFGPGTRLTVL.

CDR3 nucleotides: TGTGCCAGCAGCGGACACAAAACCTATGGCTACACCTTC. Amino acids: CASSGHKTYGYTF. The chain uses TRBV11-2 and TRBJ1-2, with D tentatively TRBD1 (5 bases). The V and J ends lost 5 bases and 4 bases respectively, with 11 bases between them. From germline, CDR1 is SGHAT and CDR2 FQNNGV. The CDR3 is made up of 13 amino acids.

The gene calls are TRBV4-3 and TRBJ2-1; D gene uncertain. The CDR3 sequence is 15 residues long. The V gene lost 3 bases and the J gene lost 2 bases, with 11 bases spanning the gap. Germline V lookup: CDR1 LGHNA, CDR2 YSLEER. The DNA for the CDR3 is TGCGCCAGCAGCCACTCTCTGTCCCCCTACAATGAGCAGTTCTTC. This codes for CASSHSLSPYNEQFF.

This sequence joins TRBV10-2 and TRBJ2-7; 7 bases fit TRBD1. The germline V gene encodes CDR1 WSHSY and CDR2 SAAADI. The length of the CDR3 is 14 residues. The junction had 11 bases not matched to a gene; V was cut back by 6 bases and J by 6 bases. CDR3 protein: CASSPPDRMGEQYF. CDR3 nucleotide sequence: TGCGCCAGCAGCCCCCCGGACAGGATGGGCGAGCAGTACTTC.

The CDR3 coding sequence is TGTGCCAGCTCACGACAGTTTGAGCAGTTCTTC. This encodes CASSRQFEQFF. The chain carries TRBV18 and TRBJ2-1; the D gene is possibly TRBD1 (5 bases). This CDR3 has 11 residues. The germline V gene encodes CDR1 KGHSH and CDR2 LQKENI. Trimming removed 4 bases at V and 9 bases at J, with 7 bases between. The full variable domain, completed using reference TRBV18 and TRBJ2-1, is NAGVMQNPRHLVRRRGQEARLRCSPMKGHSHVYWYRQLPEEGLKFMVYLQKENIIDESGMPKERFSAEFPKEGPSILRIQQVVRGDSAAYFCASSRQFEQFFGPGTRLTVL.

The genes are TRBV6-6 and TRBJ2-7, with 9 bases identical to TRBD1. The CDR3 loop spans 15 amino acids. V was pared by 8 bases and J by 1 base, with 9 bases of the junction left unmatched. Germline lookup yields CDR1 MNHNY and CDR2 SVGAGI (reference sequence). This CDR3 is CASVPGTGTSYEQYF. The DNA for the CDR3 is TGTGCCAGCGTGCCCGGGACAGGGACTTCCTACGAGCAGTACTTC.

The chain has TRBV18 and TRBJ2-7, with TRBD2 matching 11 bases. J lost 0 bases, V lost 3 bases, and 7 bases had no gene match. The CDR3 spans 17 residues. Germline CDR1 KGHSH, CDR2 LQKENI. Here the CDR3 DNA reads TGTGCCAGCTCACCCCCTCGACTAGCGGGAAACTCCTACGAGCAGTACTTC. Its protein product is CASSPPRLAGNSYEQYF.

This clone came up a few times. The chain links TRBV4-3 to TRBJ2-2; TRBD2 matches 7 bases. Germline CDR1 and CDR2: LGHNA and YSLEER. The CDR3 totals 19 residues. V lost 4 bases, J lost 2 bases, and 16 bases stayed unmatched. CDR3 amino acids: CASSPTPGGLAENTGELFF. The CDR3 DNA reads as TGCGCCAGCAGCCCCACCCCCGGTGGTCTAGCGGAAAACACCGGGGAGCTGTTTTTT.

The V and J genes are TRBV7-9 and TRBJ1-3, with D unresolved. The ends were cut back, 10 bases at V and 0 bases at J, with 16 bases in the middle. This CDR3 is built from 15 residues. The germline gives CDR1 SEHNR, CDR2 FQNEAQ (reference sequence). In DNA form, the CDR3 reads TGTGCCACATCCAGCGGAGGTTTCTCTGGAAACACCATATATTTT. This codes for CATSSGGFSGNTIYF.

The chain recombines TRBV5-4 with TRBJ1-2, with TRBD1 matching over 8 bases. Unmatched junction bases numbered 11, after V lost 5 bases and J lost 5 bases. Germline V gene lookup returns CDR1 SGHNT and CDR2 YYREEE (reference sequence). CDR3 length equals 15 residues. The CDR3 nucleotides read TGTGCCAGCAGTGCCGGGACAGGACTTGGGTATGGCTACACCTTC. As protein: CASSAGTGLGYGYTF.

For the CDR3, the DNA is TGTGCCAGTAGTCCTCAGGGAGGAGATCAGCCCCAGCATTTT. Its protein product is CASSPQGGDQPQHF. This sequence joins TRBV19 and TRBJ1-5, with a tentative D call TRBD1 (5 bases). CDR3 length: 14 amino acids. V lost 5 bases to trimming and J lost 5 bases, with 13 bases between them. The germline gives CDR1 LNHDA, CDR2 SQIVND (reference sequence).